This T cell receptor (beta chain) was sequenced for a study of shared clonotypes between healthy human individuals. About this clone itself: Its antigen is still unknown.

Germline V gene lookup returns CDR1 SGHRS and CDR2 YFSETQ. Deletions cut 0 bases from V and 5 bases from J, with 15 bases between. The CDR3 runs 15 residues. Using immunoSEQ multiplex PCR, the repertoire was profiled, and TCRdb retains in-frame clones only, with some absent. The sample lists approximately 2.5 million clones, 90% to 95% seen once, with over 0.12% in the top ten. Whole-study findings and limits: Sequencing of the sorted subsets was shown by rarefaction to be incomplete despite large depth. In having few donors, the study represented limited genetic and exposure-history diversity. Against clonotypes common to all four donors, non-shared ones had lower generation probabilities.

This receptor was taken from a man in his late teens or twenties in good health. Sequencing was performed on naive CD4+ T cells sorted from blood. The subset: CD45RA+ positively selected. J is TRBJ2-7 and V is TRBV5-1; D tentatively reads TRBD1 or TRBD2 (5 bases each). CDR3: CASSLVQGRSHEQYF. The CDR3 DNA is TGCGCCAGCAGCTTGGTTCAGGGACGGAGCCACGAGCAGTACTTC.